This T cell receptor (beta chain) was identified during a study of T cell repertoires in cytomegalovirus infection. Study background: Public TCR beta signature analysis indicated the presence of both CMV infection and matching HLA type. General observations from the study: Dominant in the ex vivo response were TCR beta clonotypes restricted by HLA-C and specific for CMV.

The table lists this clonotype with a few counts. Its antigen remains unidentified. The length of the CDR3 is 14 residues. Deletions cut 1 base from V and 5 bases from J, with 9 bases between. Germline-derived CDR1 and CDR2 are MGHRA and YSYEKL. MiXCR, run by TCRdb on the reads, gives a single entry per CDR3 protein. This table holds roughly 500,000 distinct CDR3 sequences, roughly 46% found once. This clonotype was obtained from a human donor in good health (CMV status not recorded). Some clones in this sample may be carry-over from other donors' samples. The source was cultured PBMCs, collected from culture after CMV antigen stimulation. The V gene is TRBV4-1, the J gene TRBJ1-3; TRBD1 is a possible D gene (5 bases). The CDR3 loop is CASSQAQGRNTIYF. The CDR3 bases are TGCGCCAGCAGCCAAGCTCAGGGACGAAACACCATATATTTT.